The source of this T cell receptor beta chain is a study of CD8+CD57+ T cells in acquired aplastic anemia. At the level of the study: Sorted CD4+ and CD8+ cell DNA averaged about 3 ug. The average read count for CD4+ cells in healthy donors was 10 million to 11 million. Study results and caveats: Controls did not differ significantly from patients in CD8+ Simpson's diversity. Around 30 was the count of CD8+ CDR3 sequences that patients shared with controls.

Genomic DNA served as template for TCR beta VDJ and CDR3 profiling. TCRdb reprocessed the reads with MiXCR, giving one entry per CDR3 protein. This sample has approximately 98,000 distinct CDR3 sequences, with around 49% found just once. Germline CDR1 reads MGHRA; CDR2 reads YSYEKL. With V trimmed by 4 bases and J by 6 bases, 9 bases remained unmatched. The CDR3 consists of 15 residues. Note on this clonotype: Its target is not known.

The chain has TRBV4-1 and TRBJ1-2, with 9 bases aligning to TRBD1. The source of this sequence is a human donor in good health, serving as a control. Sample: sorted CD4+, CD8+, or CD8+CD57+ T cells (not recorded which) from PBMCs. The CDR3: CASSLMGQGTNGYTF. CDR3 DNA: TGCGCCAGCAGCCTCATGGGACAGGGTACCAATGGCTACACCTTC.